A single sample gave rise to the 7 T cell receptor beta chains below, sequenced in a study of regulatory T cells in long-lasting Graves disease. The time point was: persistent/refractory GD, antithyroid drugs over 5 years with positive TRAb. PBMCs provided the RNA from which the TCR library was made. CDR3-region Arm-PCR and iRepertoire HTBI primers produced the TCR beta libraries. TCRdb independently ran MiXCR on the multiplex PCR reads; one entry per CDR3 protein. Here the sample spans 300,000 or so distinct CDR3 sequences, around 19% being singletons. The source was peripheral blood mononuclear cells (PBMCs), collected when the disease was refractory, from a patient treated with antithyroid drugs. The receptors shown here come from a female donor with Graves disease.

This chain uses TRBV13 with TRBJ1-1; 9 bases fit TRBD1. The trim removed 0 bases at V and 3 bases at J, leaving 2 bases unmatched. Germline assignment: CDR1 PRHDT and CDR2 FYEKMQ (reference sequence). The CDR3 has 15 amino acids. The CDR3 here is CASSLGGQGDTEAFF. The CDR3 DNA follows: TGTGCCAGCAGCTTAGGGGGACAGGGTGACACTGAAGCTTTCTTT.

This clonotype showed up just a few times. Since a much larger clone is just one base distant, this may be a read error. The chain employs TRBV27 and TRBJ1-1; D call uncertain. Looked up from germline, CDR1 is MNHEY and CDR2 is SMNVEV (reference sequence). This CDR3 has 16 residues. The CDR3 sequence is CASSFVPPDRYTETFF. CDR3 nucleotides: TGTGCCAGCAGTTTCGTCCCCCCAGATCGGTACACTGAAACTTTCTTT.

This clonotype was picked up one time. The rearrangement joins TRBV7-2 to TRBJ2-5; no definite D call. CDR3 length: 12 amino acids. Germline lookup yields CDR1 SGHTA and CDR2 FQGNSA. V lost 4 bases and J 7 bases, leaving 10 bases between the germline ends. This CDR3 is CASSSSISTQYF. The CDR3 DNA sequence: TGTGCCAGCAGCTCATCCATCTCGACCCAGTACTTC.

This clonotype occurred a few times. The chain employs TRBV30 and TRBJ2-7; 7 bases map to TRBD2. This CDR3 is 13 amino acids long. The J segment lost 2 bases and the V segment lost 3 bases, leaving 4 bases of the junction unmatched. Germline V gives CDR1 GTSNPN, CDR2 SVGIG (reference sequence). The CDR3, as DNA: TGTGCCTGGAGCGGGGGGTCAACCTACGAGCAGTACTTC. Amino acid sequence: CAWSGGSTYEQYF.

The table lists this clonotype with a few counts. The V gene is TRBV7-9, the J gene TRBJ2-7; D is possibly TRBD1 (6 bases). Germline V lookup: CDR1 SEHNR, CDR2 FQNEAQ (reference sequence). This CDR3 region has 12 residues. V lost 5 bases to trimming and J lost 6 bases, with 11 bases between them. The CDR3 region is CASSKTGPEQYF. In DNA form, the CDR3 reads TGTGCCAGCAGCAAAACAGGGCCCGAGCAGTACTTC.

This clonotype occurred many times. V usage is TRBV18 and J usage is TRBJ2-6; tentatively, D is TRBD1 (5 bases). This CDR3 region has 14 residues. Between the trimmed V and J ends, which lost 5 bases and 3 bases, there was a span of 8 bases. Germline V gives CDR1 KGHSH, CDR2 LQKENI. The CDR3, as DNA: TGTGCCAGCTCAGGAGACAGTGGGGCCAACGTCCTGACTTTC. It is translated as CASSGDSGANVLTF.

This clonotype was counted between two and nine times. This chain links TRBV19 with TRBJ1-2, with TRBD1 matching 7 bases. The CDR3 is 14 amino acids. CDR1 is LNHDA and CDR2 is SQIVND in the germline V gene (reference sequence). V lost 8 bases, J lost 1 base, and 7 bases stayed unmatched. This CDR3 is CASGDRVDNYGYTF. CDR3 nucleotide sequence: TGTGCCAGTGGTGACAGGGTGGATAACTATGGCTACACCTTC.